These T cell receptor beta chains were read from a single sample in a study of shared clonotypes between healthy human individuals. Profiling relied on immunoSEQ multiplex PCR, and the TCRdb table lists in-frame clones only, not all of them. The table lists millions of clones, around nine tenths of them singletons. Material for sequencing was naive CD4+ T cells sorted from blood. All receptors derive from a man younger than 35 in good health. The CDR3 runs from the conserved cysteine through the conserved F or W. The D gene is left open where the match is weak. Where a row states a size, it is once, few, many or the class of an expanded clone; other rows omit it.

j_call | clone_size | d_call | v_call | cdr3_aa | cdr3_nt
TRBJ1-1 | NA | NA | TRBV18 | CASSPKRDNTEAFF | TGTGCCAGCTCACCCAAAAGGGACAACACTGAAGCTTTCTTT
TRBJ2-1 | NA | TRBD1 | TRBV11-3 | CASSLGTASYNEQFF | TGTGCCAGCAGCCTAGGGACAGCCTCCTACAATGAGCAGTTCTTC
TRBJ1-5 | NA | NA | TRBV19 | CASSIGSTVSQPQHF | TGTGCCAGTAGTATAGGGTCGACAGTTAGTCAGCCCCAGCATTTT
TRBJ2-7 | NA | NA | TRBV29-1 | CSAGHNSYEQYF | TGCAGCGCAGGACATAACTCCTACGAGCAGTACTTC
TRBJ1-2 | NA | NA | TRBV28 | CASSSVQRQFQSGYGYTF | TGTGCCAGCAGTTCGGTCCAGCGACAGTTCCAGTCAGGGTATGGCTACACCTTC
TRBJ2-3 | NA | TRBD2 | TRBV19 | CASNNHLLAGPDTQYF | TGTGCCAGTAATAACCACCTACTAGCGGGGCCAGATACGCAGTATTTT
TRBJ1-4 | NA | NA | TRBV11-2 | CASSPVKSPKKLFF | TGTGCCAGCAGCCCCGTGAAGTCTCCCAAAAAACTGTTTTTT
TRBJ2-2 | NA | TRBD1 | TRBV11-2 | CASSHYRGRTGELFF | TGTGCCAGCAGCCATTACAGGGGGCGGACCGGGGAGCTGTTTTTT
TRBJ2-2 | NA | TRBD1 | TRBV2 | CAIQSPGQYNTGELFF | TGTGCCATTCAAAGCCCGGGACAGTATAACACCGGGGAGCTGTTTTTT
TRBJ2-1 | NA | NA | TRBV5-1 | CASSSGWGNEQFF | TGCGCCAGCAGCTCGGGGTGGGGGAATGAGCAGTTCTTC
TRBJ1-3 | NA | TRBD1 | TRBV2 | CASSYNRGPGNTIYF | TGTGCCAGCAGCTACAACAGGGGGCCAGGAAACACCATATATTTT
TRBJ2-3 | NA | NA | TRBV14 | CASSQDWAADTQYF | TGTGCCAGCAGCCAAGATTGGGCGGCAGATACGCAGTATTTT
TRBJ1-1 | NA | NA | TRBV18 | CASSPPKGNTEAFF | TGTGCCAGCTCACCACCGAAGGGGAACACTGAAGCTTTCTTT
TRBJ1-1 | NA | TRBD1 | TRBV2 | CASSPGQVLMNTEAFF | TGTGCCAGCAGTCCGGGACAGGTGCTGATGAACACTGAAGCTTTCTTT
TRBJ1-6 | NA | TRBD1 | TRBV7-9 | CASSPPGQGAGSPLHF | TGTGCCAGCAGCCCACCCGGACAGGGGGCCGGTTCACCCCTCCACTTT
TRBJ1-1 | once | NA | TRBV5-1 | CASSLGQGRTEAFF | TGCGCCAGCAGCTTGGGTCAGGGACGCACTGAAGCTTTCTTT
TRBJ1-2 | few | NA | TRBV7-6 | CASSLSPRPIPGYTF | TGTGCCAGCAGCCTCTCCCCACGTCCCATACCCGGCTACACCTTC
TRBJ1-1 | NA | NA | TRBV5-1 | CASSLRGWGTEAFF | TGCGCCAGCAGCTTGAGGGGATGGGGCACTGAAGCTTTCTTT
TRBJ2-5 | NA | NA | TRBV7-2 | CASSLQTGLLQETQYF | TGTGCCAGCAGCTTACAGACCGGCTTACTACAAGAGACCCAGTACTTC
TRBJ2-2 | NA | TRBD1 | TRBV15 | CATSRDGTGNTGELFF | TGTGCCACCAGCAGAGATGGGACAGGCAACACCGGGGAGCTGTTTTTT
TRBJ2-2 | NA | NA | TRBV14 | CASSETVTGELFF | TGTGCCAGCAGCGAGACAGTCACCGGGGAGCTGTTTTTT
TRBJ1-5 | NA | NA | TRBV5-1 | CASSLELNQPQHF | TGCGCCAGCAGCTTGGAACTCAATCAGCCCCAGCATTTT
TRBJ1-3 | NA | NA | TRBV6-6 | CASSYTGTASGNTIYF | TGTGCCAGCAGTTACACCGGGACGGCATCTGGAAACACCATATATTTT
TRBJ2-2 | NA | NA | TRBV7-3 | CASSLEPLTGELFF | TGTGCCAGCAGCTTAGAGCCACTCACCGGGGAGCTGTTTTTT
TRBJ2-6 | NA | NA | TRBV11-2 | CASSLDRSGGSGANVLTF | TGTGCCAGCAGCTTAGATCGGTCCGGGGGCTCTGGGGCCAACGTCCTGACTTTC
TRBJ2-5 | NA | NA | TRBV10-3 | CAISAGVSETQYF | TGTGCCATCAGTGCAGGGGTTTCGGAGACCCAGTACTTC
TRBJ2-7 | NA | NA | TRBV18 | CASSAGLLVYEQYF | TGTGCCAGCTCGGCAGGTCTCCTGGTGTACGAGCAGTACTTC
TRBJ2-1 | NA | TRBD1 | TRBV5-4 | CASSRTGTGSYNEQFF | TGTGCCAGCAGCCGAACCGGGACAGGGTCCTACAATGAGCAGTTCTTC
TRBJ1-2 | NA | NA | TRBV6-6 | CASSYPQGEDGYTF | TGTGCCAGCAGTTACCCCCAGGGTGAGGATGGCTACACCTTC
TRBJ1-1 | NA | TRBD1 | TRBV19 | CASSISNRGNTEAFF | TGTGCCAGTAGTATTAGTAACAGGGGGAACACTGAAGCTTTCTTT
TRBJ2-7 | NA | TRBD1 | TRBV30 | CACDPQGAEQYF | TGTGCCTGCGATCCCCAGGGGGCCGAGCAGTACTTC
TRBJ1-1 | NA | NA | TRBV19 | CASSANSDILDTEAFF | TGTGCCAGTAGTGCAAACAGCGACATCCTTGACACTGAAGCTTTCTTT
TRBJ2-7 | NA | NA | TRBV30 | CAWGGASSDHEQYF | TGTGCCTGGGGGGGGGCTAGTAGTGATCACGAGCAGTACTTC
TRBJ2-7 | NA | NA | TRBV6-5 | CASSYTRGPYEQYF | TGTGCCAGCAGTTACACGCGGGGCCCCTACGAGCAGTACTTC
TRBJ1-1 | NA | TRBD1 | TRBV5-1 | CASSAWTGMNTEAFF | TGCGCCAGCAGCGCATGGACAGGGATGAACACTGAAGCTTTCTTT
TRBJ2-2 | NA | NA | TRBV6-5 | CASSFHTGELFF | TGTGCCAGCAGTTTTCACACCGGGGAGCTGTTTTTT
TRBJ2-2 | NA | TRBD2 | TRBV2 | CASTRGGGNTGELFF | TGTGCCAGCACCCGGGGGGGCGGGAACACCGGGGAGCTGTTTTTT
TRBJ2-7 | NA | NA | TRBV5-1 | CASSEGGTSSYEQYF | TGCGCCAGCAGCGAAGGGGGTACTAGCTCCTACGAGCAGTACTTC
TRBJ2-3 | NA | NA | TRBV11-3 | CASSMRTDTQYF | TGTGCCAGCAGCATGCGCACAGATACGCAGTATTTT
TRBJ2-2 | NA | TRBD1 | TRBV30 | CACPGQGATGELFF | TGTGCCTGCCCGGGACAGGGGGCCACCGGGGAGCTGTTTTTT
TRBJ2-5 | NA | NA | TRBV7-2 | CASSLVARTARETQYF | TGTGCCAGCAGCTTAGTAGCCCGGACAGCCAGGGAGACCCAGTACTTC
TRBJ1-5 | NA | TRBD1 | TRBV15 | CATSRAAPGGQQPQHF | TGTGCCACCAGCAGAGCAGCCCCAGGGGGCCAGCAGCCCCAGCATTTT
TRBJ2-7 | NA | NA | TRBV7-9 | CASSSHSYEQYF | TGTGCCAGCAGCTCCCACTCCTACGAGCAGTACTTC
TRBJ2-1 | NA | TRBD2 | TRBV18 | CASSPPGLAGLNEQFF | TGTGCCAGCTCACCACCGGGACTAGCGGGACTAAATGAGCAGTTCTTC
TRBJ2-2 | NA | TRBD2 | TRBV5-1 | CASSLGTSGSTGELFF | TGCGCCAGCAGCTTGGGGACTAGCGGGAGTACCGGGGAGCTGTTTTTT
TRBJ2-7 | NA | NA | TRBV10-1 | CASSDLSYEQYF | TGCGCCAGCAGTGACTTATCCTACGAGCAGTACTTC
TRBJ2-3 | once | NA | TRBV7-9 | CASSLVPASTDTQYF | TGTGCCAGCAGCTTAGTGCCGGCTAGCACAGATACGCAGTATTTT
TRBJ1-1 | NA | NA | TRBV18 | CASSVKNTEAFF | TGTGCCAGCTCGGTAAAGAACACTGAAGCTTTCTTT